This T cell receptor beta chain emerged from a study of cytomegalovirus exposure and HLA in healthy donors. Study summary: The study's early data release held tens of millions of unique TCRs from HLA-typed donors. Findings and limits, study-wide: The likely origin of a cluster of highly shared sequence variants was a sequencing artifact. Later, an analysis showed that TCR beta chains associated with HLA were more clonally expanded than others that were equally common.

Turning to this clone: Its antigen is not identified.

The PCR employed 60 Vbeta primers together with 13 Jbeta primers. TCRdb's copy holds only in-frame clones and misses some; the assay was immunoSEQ multiplex PCR. The top ten clones hold about 1.4% of a sample with approximately 160,000 clones, over 65% of them seen once. Trimming shortened V by 6 bases and J by 4 bases, and 15 bases separated the two germline ends. CDR1 SNHLY and CDR2 FYNNEI come from the germline V gene. The CDR3 spans 14 residues. V usage is TRBV2 and J usage is TRBJ1-1; possible D gene TRBD1, 6 bases. This TCR derives from a young woman in good health and CMV-seropositive. Material for sequencing was PBMCs. CDR3 in DNA: TGTGCCAGCAGCTCACAGGGAGAGAGCACTGAAGCTTTCTTT. Residues: CASSSQGESTEAFF.